This T cell receptor beta chain is from a study of PD-1 blockade in classical Hodgkin lymphoma. Findings of the study overall: Before treatment, TCR diversity in newly diagnosed patients was reportedly lower than in healthy donors. The drivers behind the repertoire differences, possibly disease activity or prior therapy, remain undefined.

This CDR3 is 17 amino acids long. Germline assignment: CDR1 KGHSH and CDR2 LQKENI. As to time point: newly diagnosed, previously untreated cHL patient sample. It was by magnetic negative selection that CD4+ T cells were purified from thawed PBMCs. As a comparison, the study used PBMCs from newly diagnosed, untreated classical Hodgkin lymphoma. TCRdb's copy holds only in-frame clones and misses some; the assay was immunoSEQ multiplex PCR. The table records more than 15,000 clones, about 86% of them present only once. Of note for this clone: Its specificity is unknown. One end of the junction fails to match germline, which may point to a read error.

This sequence joins TRBV18 and TRBJ2-1; the match to TRBD2 covers 10 bases. The origin of this receptor is a human donor with classical Hodgkin lymphoma. The sequenced sample was CD4+ T cells from blood. The CDR3 nucleotides are TGTGCCAGCTTACCACGTCCAGCGGGAGGGCGAGACAATGAGCAGTTCTTC. Translating it yields CASLPRPAGGRDNEQFF.